This TCR beta chain was retrieved from a study of T-cell reconstitution after alpha-beta-depleted transplantation in children. Study results and limitations: Newly generated T cells supplied most T-cell counts and diversity one year post-transplant.

The CDR3 spans 13 residues. V lost 4 bases, J lost 9 bases, and 14 bases lay in between. Germline loops: CDR1 SGHKS, CDR2 YYEKEE (reference sequence). This clonotype appeared many times. The antigen is unknown. Unique molecular identifiers were incorporated into the prepared TCRbeta library. TCRdb used MiXCR to reprocess the PCR reads, holding one entry per CDR3 protein. Among about 17,000 distinct CDR3 sequences, roughly 5.3% were seen once, and the ten largest hold around 6.9%. The genes are TRBV5-5 and TRBJ2-1; D remains ambiguous. The source of this sequence is a boy aged 5-17 years with acute lymphoblastic leukemia, due to receive a stem cell transplant. This material consisted of PBMCs, taken before TCRalphabeta/CD19-depleted stem cell transplant. In nucleotides, the CDR3 is TGTGCCAGCAGCGTCGGGCCGCCCGGTGAGCAGTTCTTC. This translates into CASSVGPPGEQFF.